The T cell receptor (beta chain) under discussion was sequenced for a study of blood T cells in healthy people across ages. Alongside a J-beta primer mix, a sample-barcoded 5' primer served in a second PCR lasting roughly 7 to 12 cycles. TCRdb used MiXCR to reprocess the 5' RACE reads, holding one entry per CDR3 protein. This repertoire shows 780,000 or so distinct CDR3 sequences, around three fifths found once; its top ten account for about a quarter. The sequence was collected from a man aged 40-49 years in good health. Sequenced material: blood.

CDR3 nucleotide sequence: TGTGCCTCGGGAGGAATTTTCACAGATACGCAGTATTTT. This translates into CASGGIFTDTQYF. V is TRBV7-2 and J is TRBJ2-3; 7 positions agree with TRBD2. The V and J ends lost 11 bases and 2 bases, in that order; junction bases with no gene match: 7. CDR1 SGHTA and CDR2 FQGNSA come from the germline V gene. The CDR3 has 13 residues.